This record concerns one T cell receptor beta chain sequence. For the second PCR, which ran for roughly 7 to 11 cycles, a sample-barcoded 5' primer and a J-beta primer mix were used. One entry per CDR3 protein results from TCRdb running MiXCR on the 5' RACE reads. The repertoire holds 1,800,000 or so distinct CDR3 sequences, with about two fifths as singletons. The sample originates from a study of blood T cells in healthy people across ages. Trimming stripped 6 bases from V and 2 bases from J, with 13 bases between. The CDR3 length is 13 residues. Germline lookup yields CDR1 DFQATT and CDR2 SNEGSKA (reference sequence).

The source is a human donor in good health. What was sequenced was blood. The chain employs TRBV20-1 and TRBJ1-2; D perhaps matches TRBD1 (5 bases). Here the CDR3 reads CSAPGGKNYGYTF. DNA of the CDR3: TGCAGTGCCCCGGGGGGAAAGAACTATGGCTACACCTTC.